This T cell receptor beta chain was identified in a study of Graves' ophthalmopathy and Graves' hyperthyroidism. Study-wide points: Ophthalmopathy could be told apart from stable hyperthyroidism by a 13-signature model (87.88% sensitivity, about 80% specificity). Also, most clonotypes expanded in the thyroid above 0.001 frequency appeared in blood.

Exclusion applied to patients with other autoimmune diseases, uncontrolled infections, pregnancy or lactation. A single count supports this clonotype. Its target is not known. A read error may explain this, as a much larger clone is one base away. There are 14 residues in the CDR3. The germline V gene encodes CDR1 DFQATT and CDR2 SNEGSKA (reference sequence). After removal of 5 bases from V and 5 bases from J, the junction contained 8 bases not matched to a gene. RNA transcripts yielded amplified TCR beta CDR3 regions. Amplification began with first-round RT-PCR using HTBI primers, then second-round multiplex PCR was performed. TCRdb passed the multiplex PCR reads through MiXCR, listing each CDR3 protein once. Of over 650,000 distinct CDR3 sequences listed, under 50% were seen once; the top ten hold around 3.3%.

The specimen sequenced was peripheral blood. This rearrangement joins TRBV20-1 to TRBJ2-5, with 10 bases fitting TRBD1. The TCR originated in an adult man with Graves' ophthalmopathy. The CDR3 DNA reads TGCAGTGCTCCGATCGGGACAGGGGCGGAGACCCAGTACTTC. It translates to CSAPIGTGAETQYF.